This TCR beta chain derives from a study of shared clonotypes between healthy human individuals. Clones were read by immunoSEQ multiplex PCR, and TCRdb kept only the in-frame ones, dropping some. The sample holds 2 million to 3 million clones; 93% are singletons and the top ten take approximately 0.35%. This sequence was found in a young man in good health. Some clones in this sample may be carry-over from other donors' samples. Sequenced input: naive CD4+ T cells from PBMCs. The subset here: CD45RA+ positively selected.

In DNA, the CDR3 is TGTGCCAGCAACCCCTCGGGCTACAATGAGCAGTTCTTC. The encoded protein is CASNPSGYNEQFF. The chain joins TRBV28 to TRBJ2-1; D call uncertain. Germline values: CDR1 MDHEN, CDR2 SYDVKM. The CDR3 contains 13 residues. Trimming shortened V by 7 bases and J by 3 bases, and 10 bases separated the two germline ends.